This T cell receptor beta chain was sequenced in a study of technical replicates of blood from a handful of donors (dated by TCRdb to 2017 to 2019). Library creation used the immunoSEQ multiplex PCR assay. The table comes from immuneACCESS by way of TCRdb, which keeps in-frame sequences with V and J called. Part of the clones is missing from these tables; in studies checked, under half for an unresolved V gene and the rest for unknown reasons. The sample profile shows 65,000 to 75,000 clones; more than 75% of them were found once. About 5% of the sample is in the top ten clones. Details on this clone: Its cognate antigen has yet to be identified. Base qualities were left out, and no much larger clone turns up one base away.

Deletion took 7 bases off V and 0 bases off J, with a span of 13 bases between the germline ends. Looking up the germline V gene yields CDR1 SQVTM and CDR2 ANQGSEA. The CDR3, from cysteine to phenylalanine, totals 13 residues. The sequence is cut down to CDR3 DNA, 39 bases in frame from base 1. This chain is built from TRBV29-1 and TRBJ2-7, with the D gene not confidently named. This TCR came from a human donor in good health. Some clones in this sample may be carry-over from other donors' samples. The sequencing input was PBMCs. The CDR3 protein is CSAILRSSYEQYF. The sequenced DNA is TGCAGCGCCATCCTCCGGAGCTCCTACGAGCAGTACTTC.